One T cell receptor (beta chain) is described in this entry. This record comes from a study of control samples from healthy donors and cancer patients. Generated by immunoSEQ multiplex PCR, the TCRdb table keeps only in-frame clones and is missing some. The sample contains 90,000 or so clones, about 86% of which appear only once. This clonotype was obtained from a woman between 45 and 65 years old in good health. The sample comprised blood.

CDR3 sequence (DNA): TGTGCCAGCAGAGTTGAGACAGGGGCCAATCAGCCCCAGCATTTT. It encodes CASRVETGANQPQHF. This chain joins TRBV6-5 and TRBJ1-5; 8 bases agree with TRBD1. The V and J ends lost 6 bases and 3 bases, in that order; junction bases with no gene match: 7. The CDR3 has 15 residues. Germline loops: CDR1 MNHEY, CDR2 SVGAGI.